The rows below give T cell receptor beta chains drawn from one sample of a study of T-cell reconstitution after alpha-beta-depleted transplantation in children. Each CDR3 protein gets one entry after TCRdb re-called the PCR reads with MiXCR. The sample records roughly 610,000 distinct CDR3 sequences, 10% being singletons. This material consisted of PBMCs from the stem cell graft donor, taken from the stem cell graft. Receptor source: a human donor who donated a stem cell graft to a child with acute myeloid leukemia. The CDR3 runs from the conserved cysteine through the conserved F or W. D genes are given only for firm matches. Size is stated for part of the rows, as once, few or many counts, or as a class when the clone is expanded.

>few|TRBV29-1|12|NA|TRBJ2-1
TGCAGCGTTGGAGCAGCCCCTAGGGAGCAGTTCTTC
CSVGAAPREQFF
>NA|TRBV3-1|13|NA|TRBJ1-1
TGTGCCAGCAGCCAAGTAGAAGGCCTAGGGGCTTTCTTT
CASSQVEGLGAFF
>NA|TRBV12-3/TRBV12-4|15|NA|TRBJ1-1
TGTGCCAGCGTAGGGTTCGGATACCGGTACACTGAAGCTTTCTTT
CASVGFGYRYTEAFF
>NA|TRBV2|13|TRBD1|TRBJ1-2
TGTGCCAGCATTACAGGGGTCATAAATGGCTACACCTTC
CASITGVINGYTF
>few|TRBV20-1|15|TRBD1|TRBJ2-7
TGCAGTGCCACCACCGGGACAGGGGACTCCTACGAGCAGTACTTC
CSATTGTGDSYEQYF
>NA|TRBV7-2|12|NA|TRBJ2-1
TGTGCCAGCAGCTTAGGGGCGCGTGAGCAGTTCTTC
CASSLGAREQFF
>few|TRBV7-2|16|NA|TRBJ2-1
TGTGCCAGCAGCCCGAACAGCATCAGTTCCTACAATGAGCAGTTCTTC
CASSPNSISSYNEQFF
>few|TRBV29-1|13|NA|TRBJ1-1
TGCAGCGTTGGAGGATCGCTGAACACTGAAGCTTTCTTT
CSVGGSLNTEAFF
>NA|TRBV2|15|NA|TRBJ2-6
TGTGCCAGCGCGGCCGGGCAACCTGGGGCCAACGTCCTGACTTTC
CASAAGQPGANVLTF
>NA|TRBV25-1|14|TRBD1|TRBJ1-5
TGTGCCACGTCCGGGACAGGGGGCAATCAGCCCCAGCATTTT
CATSGTGGNQPQHF
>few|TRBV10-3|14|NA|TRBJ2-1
TGTGCCATCAGTGATAAAACCTCCTACAATGAGCAGTTCTTC
CAISDKTSYNEQFF
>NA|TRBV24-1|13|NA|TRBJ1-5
TGTGCCACCAGCCGGGACGGTAATCAGCCCCAGCATTTT
CATSRDGNQPQHF
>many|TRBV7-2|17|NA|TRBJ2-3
TGTGCCAGCAGCCGCATTCCCTTAGCGGAGAGCACAGATACGCAGTATTTT
CASSRIPLAESTDTQYF
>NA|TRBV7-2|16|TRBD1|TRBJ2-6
TGTGCCAGCAGCCGACTTGGACAGGGGGTTACCAACGTCCTGACTTTC
CASSRLGQGVTNVLTF
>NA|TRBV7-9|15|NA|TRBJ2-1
TGTGCCAGCGGGTTTGGCTTTGGGGTCGTCAATGAGCAGTTCTTC
CASGFGFGVVNEQFF
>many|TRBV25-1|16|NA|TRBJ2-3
TGTGCCAGCAGTGAATCTCCTAACTCTTACACAGATACGCAGTATTTT
CASSESPNSYTDTQYF